The clone carrying this TCR beta chain appeared a single time. The length of the CDR3 is 17 residues. The V and J ends lost 4 bases and 4 bases respectively, with 19 bases between them. Germline CDR1 reads LNHDA; CDR2 reads SQIVND (reference sequence). The sample originates from a study of human T cells and chemical hapten exposure. Time point noted: pre-sensitization, week 0. Documented treatment: therapeutic diphenylcyclopropenone sensitization with weekly scalp DPC. TCRdb redid the calling of the RACE reads with MiXCR, one entry per CDR3 protein. Here the sample spans 180,000 or so distinct CDR3 sequences, just under 30% being singletons.

The receptor's source is a woman aged 25 to 45 with alopecia areata. Some clones in this sample may be carry-over from other donors' samples. Sequences were derived from whole blood, sampled in connection with sensitization to the hapten diphenylcyclopropenone (DPC). V usage is TRBV19 and J usage is TRBJ2-2, with D perhaps matching TRBD1 (5 bases). CDR3 sequence: CASSTYQGTRGTGELFF. In nucleotides, the CDR3 is TGTGCCAGTAGTACGTATCAGGGAACCCGCGGCACCGGGGAGCTGTTTTTT.